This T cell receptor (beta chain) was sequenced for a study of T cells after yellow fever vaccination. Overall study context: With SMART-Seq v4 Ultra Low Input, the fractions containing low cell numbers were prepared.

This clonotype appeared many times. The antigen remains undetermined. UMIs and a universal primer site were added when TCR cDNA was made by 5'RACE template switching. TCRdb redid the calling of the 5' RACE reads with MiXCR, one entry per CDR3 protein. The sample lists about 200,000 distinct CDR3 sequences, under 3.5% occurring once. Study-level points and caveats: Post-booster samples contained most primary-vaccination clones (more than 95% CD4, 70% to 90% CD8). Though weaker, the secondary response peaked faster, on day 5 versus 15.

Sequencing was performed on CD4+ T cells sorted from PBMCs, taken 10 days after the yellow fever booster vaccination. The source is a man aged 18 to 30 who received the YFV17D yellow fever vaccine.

The CDR3 DNA follows: TGTGCCAGCAGCTCGCACGGGAACACTGAAGCTTTCTTT. It yields the protein CASSSHGNTEAFF. The chain joins TRBV7-2 to TRBJ1-1, with D unclear. This CDR3 spans 13 amino acids. Germline V gene sequence: CDR1 SGHTA, CDR2 FQGNSA. Trimming removed 4 bases from V and 1 base from J, with 7 bases in between.